The TCR beta chain under discussion was sequenced for a study of Tregs in tolerant kidney transplant recipients. Study overall: Sorting of CD4+CD25+CD127- cells followed approximately three-day belatacept mixed lymphocyte reactions, sometimes with roughly five-day graft donor restimulation.

Notes on this clone: Its matching antigen is unknown.

The germline V and J ends were trimmed by 3 bases and 4 bases, with 18 bases remaining between them. This CDR3 has 16 amino acids. Per the germline V gene, CDR1 is LGHNA and CDR2 is YNFKEQ. The repertoire was sequenced with immunoSEQ multiplex PCR; TCRdb's copy has only in-frame clones and lacks some. The table lists around 16,000 clones, around 60% of them singletons. This TCR came from a human donor in good health. Sequencing was performed on Tregs from blood cultured with allogeneic cells. The rearrangement uses TRBV4-2 and TRBJ1-2, with D possibly being TRBD1 (6 bases). CDR3 loop: CASSHPNRGGGYGYTF. The CDR3 coding sequence is TGTGCCAGCAGCCATCCGAATAGGGGGGGCGGCTATGGCTACACCTTC.